This T cell receptor (beta chain) was captured in a study of early T cells in non-severe SARS-CoV-2 infection. Whole-study context: From unsorted whole blood, bulk RNA was sequenced, and the chains remained unpaired. Study-wide points: Anti-spike CD8 responses were favored in VDJdb matching, and private and CD4 specificities were missed.

Unique molecular identifiers tagged individual cDNA molecules. TCRdb reprocessed the 5' RACE reads via MiXCR and lists one record per CDR3 protein. This sample yields about 56,000 distinct CDR3 sequences, of which over 10% are seen a single time; about 3% belongs to the top ten. Turning to this clonotype: Its antigen is not known.

The sample taken for sequencing was whole blood. This TCR came from an adult who was a healthcare worker with PCR-confirmed SARS-CoV-2 infection or an uninfected control (not recorded which).

The chain's CDR3 is CASGFLRGAPPDTQYF. The CDR3 region has the DNA TGTGCTAGTGGCTTCCTCAGAGGGGCGCCCCCAGATACGCAGTATTTT. The chain couples TRBV12-5 to TRBJ2-3; D may correspond to TRBD1 or TRBD2 (5 bases each). CDR3 size: 16 residues. Per germline, CDR1 LGHNT and CDR2 FRNRAP. V lost 6 bases and J lost 4, with 20 bases in between.